This TCR beta chain was retrieved from a study of blood T cell repertoires in COVID-19. Background on the study: The United States, Italy and Spain supplied acute and convalescent COVID-19 samples. PBMCs, B-cell-depleted T cells, or T cells provided the cDNA or gDNA that made up the material.

The ends were cut back, 0 bases at V and 3 bases at J, with 8 bases in the middle. Germline V gives CDR1 LGHNA, CDR2 YNFKEQ. There are 14 residues in the CDR3. Produced via immunoSEQ multiplex PCR; TCRdb's table is partial and in-frame only. The profile shows 50,000 to 55,000 clones, 80% to 90% of them singletons. The specimen was peripheral blood. The sequence derives from a man aged 50 to 59 with acute or convalescent COVID-19. The chain has TRBV4-2 and TRBJ1-1; tentative D call: TRBD1 (5 bases). The CDR3 coding sequence is TGTGCCAGCAGCCAAGAGGGACTGGACACTGAAGCTTTCTTT. Its translation is CASSQEGLDTEAFF.